This T cell receptor beta chain was documented in a study of blood T cells in healthy people across ages. Together with a sample-barcoded 5' primer, a J-beta primer mix was included in a second PCR lasting about 6 to 11 cycles. Each cDNA molecule received a tag from a template-switch adaptor that had 12 random nucleotides. MiXCR, applied by TCRdb to the 5' RACE reads, yields one record per CDR3 protein. The top ten hold 7% to 9.5% of the sample, which has about 1.5 million distinct CDR3 sequences, roughly 40% seen once. The sequenced sample consisted of blood. This clonotype was sampled from a woman between 18 and 30 years old in good health.

CDR3 DNA: TGTGCCATCAGTGAGTCAAGCAGAGGGGGTAATAACCAAGAGACCCAGTACTTC. Encoded protein: CAISESSRGGNNQETQYF. The chain recombines TRBV10-3 with TRBJ2-5, with D tentatively TRBD1 (6 bases). The CDR3 is 18 amino acids. V was pared by 0 bases and J by 0 bases, with 17 bases between. The germline V gene encodes CDR1 ENHRY and CDR2 SYGVKD.